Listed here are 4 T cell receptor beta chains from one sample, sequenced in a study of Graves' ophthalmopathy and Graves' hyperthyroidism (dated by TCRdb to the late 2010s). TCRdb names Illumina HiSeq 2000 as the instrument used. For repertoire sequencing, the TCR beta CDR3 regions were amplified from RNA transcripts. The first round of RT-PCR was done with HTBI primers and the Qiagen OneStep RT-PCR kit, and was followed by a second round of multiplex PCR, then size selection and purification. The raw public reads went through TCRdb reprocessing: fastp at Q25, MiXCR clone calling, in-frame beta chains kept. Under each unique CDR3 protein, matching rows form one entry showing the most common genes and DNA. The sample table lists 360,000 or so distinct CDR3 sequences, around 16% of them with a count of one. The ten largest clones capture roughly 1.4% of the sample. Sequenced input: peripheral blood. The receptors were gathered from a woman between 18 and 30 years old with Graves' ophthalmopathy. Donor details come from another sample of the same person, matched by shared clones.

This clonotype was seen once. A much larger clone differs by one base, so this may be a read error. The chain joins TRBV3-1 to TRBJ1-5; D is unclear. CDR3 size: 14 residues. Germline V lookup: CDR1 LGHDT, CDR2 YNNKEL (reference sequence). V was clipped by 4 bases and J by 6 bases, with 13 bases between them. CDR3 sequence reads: CASSPGRTVQPQHF. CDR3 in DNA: TGTGCCAGCAGCCCCGGACGGACGGTTCAGCCCCAGCATTTT.

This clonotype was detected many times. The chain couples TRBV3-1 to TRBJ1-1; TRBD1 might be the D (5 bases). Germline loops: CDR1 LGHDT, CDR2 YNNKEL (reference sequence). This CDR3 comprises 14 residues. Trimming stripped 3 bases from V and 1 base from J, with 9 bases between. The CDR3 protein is CASSHQGRNTEAFF. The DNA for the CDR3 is TGTGCCAGCAGCCACCAGGGCAGGAACACTGAAGCTTTCTTT.

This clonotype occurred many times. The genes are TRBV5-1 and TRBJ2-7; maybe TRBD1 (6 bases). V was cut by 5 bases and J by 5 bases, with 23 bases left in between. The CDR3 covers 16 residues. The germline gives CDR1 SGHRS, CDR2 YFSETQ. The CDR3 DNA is TGCGCCAGCAGTCTCACACAGGGATCGATCCTTCACGAGCAGTACTTC. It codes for CASSLTQGSILHEQYF.

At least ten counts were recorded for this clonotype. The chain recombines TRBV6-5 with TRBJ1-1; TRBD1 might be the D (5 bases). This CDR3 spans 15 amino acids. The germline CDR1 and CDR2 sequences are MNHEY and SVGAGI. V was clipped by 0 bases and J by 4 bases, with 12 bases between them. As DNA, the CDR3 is TGTGCCAGCAGTTACTCCGGGGCGGTCCCCACTGAAGCTTTCTTT. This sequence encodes CASSYSGAVPTEAFF.